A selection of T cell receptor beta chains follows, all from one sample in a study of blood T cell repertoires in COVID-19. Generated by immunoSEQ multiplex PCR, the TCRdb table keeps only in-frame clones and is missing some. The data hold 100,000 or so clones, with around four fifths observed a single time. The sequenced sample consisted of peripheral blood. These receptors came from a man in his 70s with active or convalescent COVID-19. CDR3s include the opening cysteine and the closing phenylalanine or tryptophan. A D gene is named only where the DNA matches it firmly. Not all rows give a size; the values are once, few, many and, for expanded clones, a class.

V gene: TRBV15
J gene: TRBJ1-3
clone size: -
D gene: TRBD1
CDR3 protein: CATSRDRNSGNTIYF
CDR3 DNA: TGTGCCACCAGCCGGGACAGGAACTCTGGAAACACCATATATTTT

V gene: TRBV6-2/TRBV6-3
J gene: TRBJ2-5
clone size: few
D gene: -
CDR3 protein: CASSYSIQKWETQYF
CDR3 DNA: TGTGCCAGCAGTTACTCGATACAGAAGTGGGAGACCCAGTACTTC

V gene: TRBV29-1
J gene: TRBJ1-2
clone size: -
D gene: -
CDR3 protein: CSARRGGGYTF
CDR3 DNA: TGCAGCGCCCGGAGGGGCGGTGGCTACACCTTC

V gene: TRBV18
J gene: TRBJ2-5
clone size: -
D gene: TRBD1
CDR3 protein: CASSRTGGETQYF
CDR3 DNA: TGTGCCAGCTCGCGGACAGGGGGGGAGACCCAGTACTTC

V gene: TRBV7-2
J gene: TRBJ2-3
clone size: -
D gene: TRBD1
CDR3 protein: CASSPGRDRAQDTQYF
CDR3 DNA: TGTGCCAGCAGCCCCGGCCGGGACAGGGCACAGGATACGCAGTATTTT

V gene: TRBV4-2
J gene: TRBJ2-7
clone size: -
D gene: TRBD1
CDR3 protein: CASSQDQTGVEQYF
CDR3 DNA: TGTGCCAGCAGCCAAGACCAGACAGGGGTCGAGCAGTACTTC

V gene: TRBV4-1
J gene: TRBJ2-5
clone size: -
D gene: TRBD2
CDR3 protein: CASSLRLAGTQETQYF
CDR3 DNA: TGCGCCAGCAGCTTACGACTAGCGGGGACCCAAGAGACCCAGTACTTC

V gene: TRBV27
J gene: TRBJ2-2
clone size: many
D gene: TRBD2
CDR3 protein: CASRALAGGPGELFF
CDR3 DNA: TGTGCCAGCAGGGCCCTAGCGGGGGGGCCCGGGGAGCTGTTTTTT

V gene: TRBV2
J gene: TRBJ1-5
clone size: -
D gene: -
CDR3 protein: CASSEWEGNSNQPQHF
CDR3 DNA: TGTGCCAGCAGTGAATGGGAGGGAAATAGCAATCAGCCCCAGCATTTT

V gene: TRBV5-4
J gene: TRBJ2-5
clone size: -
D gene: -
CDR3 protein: CASSHKDIQETQYF
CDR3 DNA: TGTGCCAGCAGCCATAAGGACATTCAAGAGACCCAGTACTTC

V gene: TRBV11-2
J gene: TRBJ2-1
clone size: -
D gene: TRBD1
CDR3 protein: CASSPEQGVYNEQFF
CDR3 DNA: TGTGCCAGCAGCCCGGAACAGGGGGTCTACAATGAGCAGTTCTTC

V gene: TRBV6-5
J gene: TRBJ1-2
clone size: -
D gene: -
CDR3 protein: CASRDRASDGYTF
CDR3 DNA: TGTGCCAGCAGGGACAGAGCTAGTGATGGCTACACCTTC

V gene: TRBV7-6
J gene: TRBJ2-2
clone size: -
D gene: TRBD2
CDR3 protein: CASSLEVLAGGHTGELFF
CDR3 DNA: TGTGCCAGCAGCTTAGAGGTGCTAGCGGGAGGTCACACCGGGGAGCTGTTTTTT

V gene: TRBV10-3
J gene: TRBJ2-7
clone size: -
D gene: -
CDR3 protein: CAISESRGGSYEQYF
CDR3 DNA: TGTGCCATCAGTGAGTCTCGAGGGGGCTCCTACGAGCAGTACTTC

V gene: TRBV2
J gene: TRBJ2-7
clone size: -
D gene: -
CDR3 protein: CASKEGYEQYF
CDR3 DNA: TGTGCCAGCAAAGAGGGTTACGAGCAGTACTTC

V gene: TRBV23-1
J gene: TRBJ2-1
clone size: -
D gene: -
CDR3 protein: CASSQSPEASGSYNEQFF
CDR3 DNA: TGCGCCAGCAGCCAATCACCGGAGGCCAGCGGCTCCTACAATGAGCAGTTCTTC

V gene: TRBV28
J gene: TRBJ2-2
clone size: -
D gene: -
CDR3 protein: CATMAGTYNTGELFF
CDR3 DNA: TGTGCGACCATGGCCGGGACATATAACACCGGGGAGCTGTTTTTT

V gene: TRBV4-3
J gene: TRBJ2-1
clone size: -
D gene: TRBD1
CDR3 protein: CASSQERGTGGIYNEQFF
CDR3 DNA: TGCGCCAGCAGCCAAGAGAGGGGCACAGGGGGCATATACAATGAGCAGTTCTTC

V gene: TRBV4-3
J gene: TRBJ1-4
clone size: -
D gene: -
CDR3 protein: CASSQGQGNEKLFF
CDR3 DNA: TGCGCCAGCAGCCAAGGCCAGGGTAATGAAAAACTGTTTTTT

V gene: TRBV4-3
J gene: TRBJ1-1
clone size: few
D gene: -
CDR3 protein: CASSQVGAGPGTEAFF
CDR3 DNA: TGCGCCAGCAGCCAAGTGGGGGCAGGGCCGGGCACTGAAGCTTTCTTT

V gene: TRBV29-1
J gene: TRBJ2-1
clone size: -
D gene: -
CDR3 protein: CSVVGSSYNEQFF
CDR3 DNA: TGCAGCGTTGTAGGGAGCTCCTACAATGAGCAGTTCTTC

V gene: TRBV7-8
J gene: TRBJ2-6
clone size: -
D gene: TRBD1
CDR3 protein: CASSLVTGGLNAGANVLTF
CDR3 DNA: TGTGCCAGCAGCTTAGTCACAGGGGGACTCAATGCTGGGGCCAACGTCCTGACTTTC

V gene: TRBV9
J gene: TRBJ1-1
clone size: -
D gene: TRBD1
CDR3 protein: CASSVGTGGNTEAFF
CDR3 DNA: TGTGCCAGCAGCGTTGGGACAGGGGGCAACACTGAAGCTTTCTTT

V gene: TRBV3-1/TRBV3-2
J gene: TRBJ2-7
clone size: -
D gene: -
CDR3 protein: CASSQASWAYEQYF
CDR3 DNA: TGTGCCAGCAGCCAGGCTAGTTGGGCCTACGAGCAGTACTTC

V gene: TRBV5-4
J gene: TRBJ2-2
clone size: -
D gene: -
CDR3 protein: CASSLTENTGELFF
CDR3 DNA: TGTGCCAGCAGTCTTACAGAGAACACCGGGGAGCTGTTTTTT

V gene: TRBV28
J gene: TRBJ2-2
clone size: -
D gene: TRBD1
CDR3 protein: CASNQDRGYTGELFF
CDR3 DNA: TGTGCCAGCAACCAAGACAGGGGGTACACCGGGGAGCTGTTTTTT